Included here is one T cell receptor beta chain sequence, with context. The method was immunoSEQ multiplex PCR; TCRdb's version includes in-frame clones alone and lacks a portion of them. The repertoire holds approximately 30,000 clones, about 90% seen once, with approximately 2.6% in the top ten. The entry originates in a study of blood T cell repertoires in COVID-19. Study details: PBMCs, B-cell-depleted T cells, or T cells were the source of the cDNA or gDNA that made up the material.

The sample comprised peripheral blood. This clonotype was sampled from a human donor in a cohort sampled during active COVID-19.

The CDR3 reads CASHEGIILRNTIYF. The CDR3, as DNA: TGTGCCAGCCATGAGGGCATCATCCTTCGAAACACCATATATTTT. The chain is built from TRBV11-2 and TRBJ1-3; no definite D call. This CDR3 is built from 15 residues. CDR1 is SGHAT, CDR2 FQNNGV, per germline. Trimming cost V 8 bases and J 5 bases, with 19 bases left between them.